A selection of T cell receptor beta chains follows, all from one sample in a study of identical twins. From the 5' RACE reads, TCRdb called clonotypes with MiXCR, one entry per CDR3 protein. The sample holds hundreds of thousands of distinct CDR3 sequences, roughly 18% seen once. These records were also assigned to another study, of T cells expressing NK-cell markers.

The sequenced material came from PBMCs. The receptors stem from a woman between 18 and 29 years old in good health. The CDR3 runs from the conserved cysteine through the conserved F or W. The order of the fields is J gene, V gene, D gene, clone size, CDR3 DNA, CDR3 protein. D genes are given only for firm matches. Some rows have no size entry. The others give once, few or many, or a class for an expanded clone.

TRBJ1-1	TRBV29-1	NA	NA	TGCAGCGTTGTATCGGGGACTGAAGCTTTCTTT	CSVVSGTEAFF
TRBJ1-6	TRBV9	TRBD1	few	TGTGCCAGCAGCGTTGGGGCAGGGGGGAATTCACCCCTCCACTTT	CASSVGAGGNSPLHF
TRBJ2-1	TRBV15	NA	NA	TGTGCCACCAGCAGAATCCTTACTGAGCAGTTCTTC	CATSRILTEQFF
TRBJ2-5	TRBV7-7	NA	many	TGTGCTAGCAGCTTAGGGCAGAGGGAGACCCAGTACTTC	CASSLGQRETQYF
TRBJ1-4	TRBV10-1	NA	few	TGCGCCAGCAGTGACGATACCGGGGGGGAAAAACTGTTTTTT	CASSDDTGGEKLFF
TRBJ2-7	TRBV5-6	NA	few	TGTGCCAGCAGCGGGGTGACATCCGAGCAGTACTTC	CASSGVTSEQYF
TRBJ1-1	TRBV6-1	NA	NA	TGTGCCAGCAGTGTAGATACAGGTCCGAACACTGAAGCTTTCTTT	CASSVDTGPNTEAFF
TRBJ1-6	TRBV20-1	NA	NA	TGCAGTGCCATCATCCCCAGCTCCTATAATTCACCCCTCCACTTT	CSAIIPSSYNSPLHF
TRBJ2-7	TRBV12-3/TRBV12-4	NA	few	TGTGCCAGCAGTTTAGAGGCTTTGGACGAGCAGTACTTC	CASSLEALDEQYF
TRBJ1-1	TRBV7-9	NA	NA	TGTGCCAGCAGCGTAAGATTGAACACTGAAGCTTTCTTT	CASSVRLNTEAFF
TRBJ2-7	TRBV7-4	NA	NA	TGTGCCAGCAGCTTAAGGCTGACCTCCTACGAGCAGTACTTC	CASSLRLTSYEQYF
TRBJ1-3	TRBV12-3/TRBV12-4	NA	NA	TGTGCCAGCACCGCGGTTGAGAACACCATATATTTT	CASTAVENTIYF
TRBJ2-3	TRBV15	TRBD2	NA	TGTGCCACCAGAGCGGGGAGCACAGATACGCAGTATTTT	CATRAGSTDTQYF
TRBJ2-3	TRBV20-1	NA	NA	TGCAGTGCCCCGGGTCGGCACCTCGATAATACGCAGTATTTT	CSAPGRHLDNTQYF
TRBJ2-7	TRBV5-4	NA	few	TGTGCCAGCAGCCGACAGGCCAGTGAGGACGAGCAGTACTTC	CASSRQASEDEQYF
TRBJ2-1	TRBV9	NA	few	TGTGCCAGCAGCGGTGGCTACCTATACAATGAGCAGTTCTTC	CASSGGYLYNEQFF
TRBJ2-7	TRBV7-2	NA	NA	TGTGCCAGCAGCTTAGTATTGACTAGCTCCTACGAGCAGTACTTC	CASSLVLTSSYEQYF
TRBJ1-5	TRBV19	NA	NA	TGTGCCAGTAGTATGGAGTTAAATCAGCCCCAGCATTTT	CASSMELNQPQHF
TRBJ2-2	TRBV6-4	NA	many	TGTGCCAGCAGCCAGGATAACACCGGGGAGCTGTTTTTT	CASSQDNTGELFF
TRBJ2-7	TRBV7-8	TRBD1	NA	TGTGCCAGCAGTCGGGACAGGGTAAACGAGCAGTACTTC	CASSRDRVNEQYF
TRBJ2-1	TRBV15	NA	many	TGTGCCACCAGCACAAGGACAGCCAGCTCCTACAATGAGCAGTTCTTC	CATSTRTASSYNEQFF
TRBJ1-6	TRBV3-1	NA	NA	TGTGCCAGCAGCCAAGAAACGGGTCCCCTCCACTTT	CASSQETGPLHF
TRBJ1-2	TRBV9	NA	few	TGTGCCAGCAGCGTAGGTCTTGGCTACACCTTC	CASSVGLGYTF
TRBJ2-3	TRBV6-6	NA	NA	TGTGCCAGCAGGCAAAGGGATACGCAGTATTTT	CASRQRDTQYF
TRBJ1-5	TRBV19	NA	NA	TGTGCCGGGGGATCGGGTCAGCCCCAGCATTTT	CAGGSGQPQHF
TRBJ2-3	TRBV12-3/TRBV12-4	TRBD1	few	TGTGCCGTCCGGGACAGGGCCACAGATACGCAGTATTTT	CAVRDRATDTQYF
TRBJ2-2	TRBV7-8	NA	NA	TGTGCCAGCAGCCTTAACGCGGGTACCGGGGAGCTGTTTTTT	CASSLNAGTGELFF
TRBJ1-5	TRBV18	NA	few	TGTGCCAGCTCGCCACAGGGATATAGCAATCAGCCCCAGCATTTT	CASSPQGYSNQPQHF
TRBJ2-3	TRBV9	NA	few	TGTGCCAGCAGCGTAGGACTTCACTCCACAGATACGCAGTATTTT	CASSVGLHSTDTQYF
TRBJ2-3	TRBV5-6	TRBD2	many	TGTGCCAGCAGCTTGCTGGCGGGAGGTGGGACAGATACGCAGTATTTT	CASSLLAGGGTDTQYF
TRBJ1-2	TRBV4-3	NA	few	TGCGCCAGCAGCCAAGACGCCCGTACCCAAGCTGGCTACACCTTC	CASSQDARTQAGYTF
TRBJ1-1	TRBV12-3/TRBV12-4	TRBD1	NA	TGTGCCAGCAGTTTTACGGTGTTGGGACAGGGGGCGCCGGGAGCTTTCTTT	CASSFTVLGQGAPGAFF
TRBJ2-2	TRBV7-3	NA	NA	TGTGCCAGCAGCTCTCGAGGGGCCGGCACCGGGGAGCTGTTTTTT	CASSSRGAGTGELFF
TRBJ2-7	TRBV5-4	NA	NA	TGTGCCAGCAGCGACTTAGCGGCAAGCTCCTACGAGCAGTACTTC	CASSDLAASSYEQYF
TRBJ2-4	TRBV14	NA	NA	TGTGCCAGCAGCCAAGGGACAGCCCTTTTAGCCAAAAACATTCAGTACTTC	CASSQGTALLAKNIQYF
TRBJ2-2	TRBV11-3	NA	many	TGTGCCAGCAGCCGGGGCGGGGAGCTGTTTTTT	CASSRGGELFF
TRBJ2-2	TRBV12-3/TRBV12-4	NA	NA	TGTGCCAGCAGTAGGGGAGACCACAGCGGGGAGCTGTTTTTT	CASSRGDHSGELFF
TRBJ2-1	TRBV20-1	NA	few	TGCAGTGCTAGGGACTTCGGTGGTTCCTACAATGAGCAGTTCTTC	CSARDFGGSYNEQFF
TRBJ1-1	TRBV6-1	NA	many	TGTGCCAGCAGTAAGAACACTGAAGCTTTCTTT	CASSKNTEAFF
TRBJ1-2	TRBV25-1	NA	NA	TGTGCCAGCAGTGACGTGTGGGACGGCTACACCTTC	CASSDVWDGYTF
TRBJ2-1	TRBV3-1	NA	NA	TGTGCCAGCAGCCCTTCCAGGGACACCGATTACAATGAGCAGTTCTTC	CASSPSRDTDYNEQFF